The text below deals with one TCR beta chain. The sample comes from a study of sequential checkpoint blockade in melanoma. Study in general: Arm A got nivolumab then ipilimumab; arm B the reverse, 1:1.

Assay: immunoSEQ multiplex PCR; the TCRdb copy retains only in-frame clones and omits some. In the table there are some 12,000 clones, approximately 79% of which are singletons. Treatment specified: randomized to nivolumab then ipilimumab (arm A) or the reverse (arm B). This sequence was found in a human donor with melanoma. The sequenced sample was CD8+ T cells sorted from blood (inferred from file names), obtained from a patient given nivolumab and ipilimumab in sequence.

The CDR3 sequence: CASSQTPGGGHNEQFF. The CDR3 DNA sequence: TGCGCCAGCAGCCAAACCCCAGGGGGCGGGCACAATGAGCAGTTCTTC. This chain joins TRBV4-1 and TRBJ2-1, with 8 bases lining up with TRBD1. CDR1 and CDR2 from the germline V gene are MGHRA and YSYEKL. The V gene end was trimmed by 2 bases and the J gene end by 5 bases; junction bases not matched to a gene: 8. CDR3 size: 16 residues.